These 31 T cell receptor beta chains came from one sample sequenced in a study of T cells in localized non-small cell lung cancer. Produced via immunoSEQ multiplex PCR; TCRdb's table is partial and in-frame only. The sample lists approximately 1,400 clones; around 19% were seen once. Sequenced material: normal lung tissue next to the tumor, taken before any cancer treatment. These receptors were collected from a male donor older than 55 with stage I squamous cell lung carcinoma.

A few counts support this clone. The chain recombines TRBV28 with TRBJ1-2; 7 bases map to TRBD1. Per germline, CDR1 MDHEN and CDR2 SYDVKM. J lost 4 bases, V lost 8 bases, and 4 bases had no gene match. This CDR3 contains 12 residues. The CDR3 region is CASLGQTYGYTF. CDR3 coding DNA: TGTGCCAGCCTGGGACAGACCTATGGCTACACCTTC.

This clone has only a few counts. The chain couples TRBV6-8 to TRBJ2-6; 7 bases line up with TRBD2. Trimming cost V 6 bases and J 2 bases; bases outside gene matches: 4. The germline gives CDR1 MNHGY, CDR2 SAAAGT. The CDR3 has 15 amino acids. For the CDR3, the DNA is TGTGCCAGCAGCCTGCGGGAGCCTGGGGCCAACGTCCTGACTTTC. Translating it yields CASSLREPGANVLTF.

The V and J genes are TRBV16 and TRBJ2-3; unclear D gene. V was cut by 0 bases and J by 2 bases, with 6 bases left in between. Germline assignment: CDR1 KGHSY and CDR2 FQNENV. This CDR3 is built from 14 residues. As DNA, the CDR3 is TGTGCCAGCAGCCAATCCGGGCCCACAGATACGCAGTATTTT. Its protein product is CASSQSGPTDTQYF. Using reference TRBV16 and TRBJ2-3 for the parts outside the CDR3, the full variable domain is GEEVAQTPKHLVRGEGQKAKLYCAPIKGHSYVFWYQQVLKNEFKFLISFQNENVFDETGMPKERFSAKCLPNSPCSLEIQATKLEDSAVYFCASSQSGPTDTQYFGPGTRLTVL.

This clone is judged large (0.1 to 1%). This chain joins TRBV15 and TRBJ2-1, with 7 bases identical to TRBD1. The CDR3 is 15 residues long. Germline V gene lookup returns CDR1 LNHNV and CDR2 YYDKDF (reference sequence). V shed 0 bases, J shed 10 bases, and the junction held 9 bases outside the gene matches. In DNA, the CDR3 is TGTGCCACCAGCAGAGACCGACAGGGATCAGGGGAGCAGTTCTTC. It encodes CATSRDRQGSGEQFF.

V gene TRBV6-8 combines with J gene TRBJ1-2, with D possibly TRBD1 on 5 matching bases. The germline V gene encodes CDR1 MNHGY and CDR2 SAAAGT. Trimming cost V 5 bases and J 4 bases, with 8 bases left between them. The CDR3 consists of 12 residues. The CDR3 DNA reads TGTGCCAGCAGTCACGACAGCTATGGCTACACCTTC. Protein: CASSHDSYGYTF.

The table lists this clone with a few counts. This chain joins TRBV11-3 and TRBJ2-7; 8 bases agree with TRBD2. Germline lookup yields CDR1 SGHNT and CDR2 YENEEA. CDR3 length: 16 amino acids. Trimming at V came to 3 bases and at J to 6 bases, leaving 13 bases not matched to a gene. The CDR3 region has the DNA TGTGCCAGCAGCTTGGGGGCGGGAGGTCTAGTGGGCGAGCAGTACTTC. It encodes CASSLGAGGLVGEQYF.

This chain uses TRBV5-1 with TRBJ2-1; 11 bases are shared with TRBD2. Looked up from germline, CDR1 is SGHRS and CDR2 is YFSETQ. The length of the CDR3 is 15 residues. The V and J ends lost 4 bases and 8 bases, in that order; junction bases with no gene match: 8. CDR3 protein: CASSPTSGSGHEQFF. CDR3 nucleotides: TGCGCCAGCAGCCCTACTAGCGGGAGTGGGCATGAGCAGTTCTTC.

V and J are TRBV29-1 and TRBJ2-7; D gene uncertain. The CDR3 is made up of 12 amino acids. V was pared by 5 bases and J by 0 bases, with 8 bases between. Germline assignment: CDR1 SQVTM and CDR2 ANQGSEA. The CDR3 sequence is CSVKSLSYEQYF. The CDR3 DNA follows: TGCAGCGTTAAATCGCTCTCCTACGAGCAGTACTTC.

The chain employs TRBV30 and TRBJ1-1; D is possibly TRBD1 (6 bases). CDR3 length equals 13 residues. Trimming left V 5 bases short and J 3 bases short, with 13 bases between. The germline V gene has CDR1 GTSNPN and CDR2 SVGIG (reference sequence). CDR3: CAWATGRDTEAFF. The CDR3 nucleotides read TGTGCCTGGGCTACAGGGAGGGACACTGAAGCTTTCTTT.

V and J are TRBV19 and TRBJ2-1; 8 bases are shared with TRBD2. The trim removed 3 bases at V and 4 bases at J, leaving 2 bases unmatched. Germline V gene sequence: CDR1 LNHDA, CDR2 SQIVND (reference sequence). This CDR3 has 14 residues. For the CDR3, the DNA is TGTGCCAGTAGTATGGGACTAGGGTACAATGAGCAGTTCTTC. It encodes CASSMGLGYNEQFF.

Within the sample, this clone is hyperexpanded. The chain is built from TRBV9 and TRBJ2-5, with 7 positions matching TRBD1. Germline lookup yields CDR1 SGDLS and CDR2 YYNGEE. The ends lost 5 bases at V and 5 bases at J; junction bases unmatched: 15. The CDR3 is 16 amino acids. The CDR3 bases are TGTGCCAGCAGAAGGGACAGCACAGGGGTACGGGAGACCCAGTACTTC. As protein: CASRRDSTGVRETQYF.

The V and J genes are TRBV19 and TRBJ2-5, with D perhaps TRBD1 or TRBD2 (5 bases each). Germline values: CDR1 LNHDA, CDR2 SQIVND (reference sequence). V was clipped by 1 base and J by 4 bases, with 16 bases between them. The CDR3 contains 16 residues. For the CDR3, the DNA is TGTGCCAGTAGTATAGGTGCCAGGGTAGGAGGAGAGACCCAGTACTTC. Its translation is CASSIGARVGGETQYF.

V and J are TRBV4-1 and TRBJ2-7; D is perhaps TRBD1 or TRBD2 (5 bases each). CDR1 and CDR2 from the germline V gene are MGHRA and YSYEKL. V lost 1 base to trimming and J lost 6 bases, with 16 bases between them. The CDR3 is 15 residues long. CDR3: CASSQAGTSSSEQYF. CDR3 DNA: TGCGCCAGCAGCCAAGCTGGGACCTCAAGCTCCGAGCAGTACTTC.

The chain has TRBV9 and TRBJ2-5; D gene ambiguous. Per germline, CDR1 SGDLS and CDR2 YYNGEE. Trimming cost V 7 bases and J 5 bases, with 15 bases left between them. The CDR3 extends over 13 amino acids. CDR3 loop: CASRPRLGETQYF. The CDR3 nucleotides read TGTGCCAGCCGCCCCCGCCTGGGGGAGACCCAGTACTTC.

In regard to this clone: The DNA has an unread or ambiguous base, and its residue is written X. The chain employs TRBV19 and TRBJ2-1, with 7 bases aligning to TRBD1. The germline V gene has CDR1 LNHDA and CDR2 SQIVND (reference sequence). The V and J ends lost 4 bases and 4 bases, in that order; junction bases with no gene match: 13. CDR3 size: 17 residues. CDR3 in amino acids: CASSRXGTVRMYNEQFF. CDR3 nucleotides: TGTGCCAGTAGTAGGCRAGGGACAGTAAGGATGTACAATGAGCAGTTCTTC.

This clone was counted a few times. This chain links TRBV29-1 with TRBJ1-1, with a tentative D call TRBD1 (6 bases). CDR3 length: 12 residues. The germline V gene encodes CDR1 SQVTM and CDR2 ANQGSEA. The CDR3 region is CSTGSGYTEAFF. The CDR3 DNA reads TGCAGTACAGGGTCGGGGTACACTGAAGCTTTCTTT.

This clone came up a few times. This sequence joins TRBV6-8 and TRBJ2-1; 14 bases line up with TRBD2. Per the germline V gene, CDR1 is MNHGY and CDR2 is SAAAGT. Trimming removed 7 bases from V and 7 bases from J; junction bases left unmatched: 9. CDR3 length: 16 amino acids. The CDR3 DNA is TGTGCCAGCAACCCACGGACTAGCGGGAGGACGAATGAGCAGTTCTTC. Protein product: CASNPRTSGRTNEQFF.

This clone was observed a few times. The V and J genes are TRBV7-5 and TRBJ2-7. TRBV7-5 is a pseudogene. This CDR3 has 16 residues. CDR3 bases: TGTGCCAGCAGCTTAGGAGGGGATGCGTCGGTATACGAGCAGTACTTC. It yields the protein CASSLGGDASVYEQYF.

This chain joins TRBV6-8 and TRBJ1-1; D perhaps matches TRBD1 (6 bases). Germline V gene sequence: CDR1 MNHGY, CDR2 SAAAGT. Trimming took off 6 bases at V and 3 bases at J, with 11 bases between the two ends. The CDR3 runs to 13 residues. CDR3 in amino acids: CASRPGQYTEAFF. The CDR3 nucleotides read TGTGCCAGCAGACCGGGACAATACACTGAAGCTTTCTTT.

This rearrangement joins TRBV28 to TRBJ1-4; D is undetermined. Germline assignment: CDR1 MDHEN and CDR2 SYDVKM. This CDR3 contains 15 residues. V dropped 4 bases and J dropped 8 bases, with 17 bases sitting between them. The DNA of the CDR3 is TGTGCCAGCAGTTCCCCGGAAGGCGATCGGGAAAAACTGTTTTTT. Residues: CASSSPEGDREKLFF.

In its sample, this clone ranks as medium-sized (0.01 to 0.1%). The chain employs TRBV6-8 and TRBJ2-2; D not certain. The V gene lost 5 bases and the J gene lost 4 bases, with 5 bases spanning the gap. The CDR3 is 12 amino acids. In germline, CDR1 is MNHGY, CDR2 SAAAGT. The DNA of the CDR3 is TGTGCCAGCAGTCGGACCACCGGGGAGCTGTTTTTT. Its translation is CASSRTTGELFF.

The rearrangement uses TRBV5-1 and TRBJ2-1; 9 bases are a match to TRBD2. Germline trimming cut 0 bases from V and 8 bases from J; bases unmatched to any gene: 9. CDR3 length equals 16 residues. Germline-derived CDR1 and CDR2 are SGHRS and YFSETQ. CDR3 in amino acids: CASSLGLAGGLDEQFF. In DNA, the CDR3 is TGCGCCAGCAGCTTGGGGTTGGCGGGAGGGCTCGATGAGCAGTTCTTC.

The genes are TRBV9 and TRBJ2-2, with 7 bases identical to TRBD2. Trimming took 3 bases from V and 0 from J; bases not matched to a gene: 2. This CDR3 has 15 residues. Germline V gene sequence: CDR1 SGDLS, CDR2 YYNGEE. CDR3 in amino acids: CASSDGLANTGELFF. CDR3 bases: TGTGCCAGCAGCGACGGACTAGCGAACACCGGGGAGCTGTTTTTT.

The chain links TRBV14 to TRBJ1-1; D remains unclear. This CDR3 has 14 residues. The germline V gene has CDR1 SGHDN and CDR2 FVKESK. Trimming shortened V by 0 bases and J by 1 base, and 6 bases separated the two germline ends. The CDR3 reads CASSQELRNTEAFF. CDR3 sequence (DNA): TGTGCCAGCAGCCAAGAACTTAGGAACACTGAAGCTTTCTTT.

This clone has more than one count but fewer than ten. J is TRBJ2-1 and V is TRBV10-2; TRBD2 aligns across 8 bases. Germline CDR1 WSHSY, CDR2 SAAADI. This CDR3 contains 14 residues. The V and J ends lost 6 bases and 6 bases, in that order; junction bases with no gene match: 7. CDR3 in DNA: TGCGCCAGCAGGGATGGGGCGGGAGGCAATGAGCAGTTCTTC. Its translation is CASRDGAGGNEQFF.

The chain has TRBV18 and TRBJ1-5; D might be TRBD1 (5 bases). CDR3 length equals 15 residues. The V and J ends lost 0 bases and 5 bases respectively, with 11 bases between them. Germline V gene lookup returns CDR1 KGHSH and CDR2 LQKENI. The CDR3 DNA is TGTGCCAGCTCACCACCGGGACCAAGGCATCAGCCCCAGCATTTT. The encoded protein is CASSPPGPRHQPQHF.

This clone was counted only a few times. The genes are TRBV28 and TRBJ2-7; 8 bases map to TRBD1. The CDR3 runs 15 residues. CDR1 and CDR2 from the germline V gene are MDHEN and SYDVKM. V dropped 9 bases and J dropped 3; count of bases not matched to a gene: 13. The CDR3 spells CASNNPGQAYYEQYF. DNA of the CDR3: TGTGCCAGTAATAATCCGGGACAGGCCTACTACGAGCAGTACTTC.

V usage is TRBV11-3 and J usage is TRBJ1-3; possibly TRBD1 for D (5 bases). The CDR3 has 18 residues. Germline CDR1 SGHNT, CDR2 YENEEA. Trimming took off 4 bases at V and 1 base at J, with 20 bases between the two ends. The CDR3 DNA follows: TGTGCCAGCAGCTCCGGACCAGCAGGGATTATTTCTGGAAACACCATATATTTT. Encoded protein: CASSSGPAGIISGNTIYF.

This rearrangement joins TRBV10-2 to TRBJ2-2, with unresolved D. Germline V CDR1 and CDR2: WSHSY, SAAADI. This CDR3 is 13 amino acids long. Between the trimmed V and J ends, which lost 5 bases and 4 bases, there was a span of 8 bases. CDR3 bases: TGCGCCAGCAGTAGGGTGGGCACCGGGGAGCTGTTTTTT. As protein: CASSRVGTGELFF.

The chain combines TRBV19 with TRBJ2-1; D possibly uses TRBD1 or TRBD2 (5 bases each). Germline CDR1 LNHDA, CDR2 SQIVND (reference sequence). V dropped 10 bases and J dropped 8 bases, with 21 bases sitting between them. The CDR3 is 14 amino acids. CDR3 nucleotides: TGTGCCACCCCCCGTTGGGCCGGGGCCGATGAGCAGTTCTTC. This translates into CATPRWAGADEQFF.

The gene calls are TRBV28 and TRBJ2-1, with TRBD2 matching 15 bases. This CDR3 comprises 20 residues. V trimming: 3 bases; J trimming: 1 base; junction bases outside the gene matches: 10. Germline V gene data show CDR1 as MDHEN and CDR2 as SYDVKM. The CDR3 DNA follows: TGTGCCAGCAGTTTCCCTCTCGCCGGGACTAGCGGGAGGTCCTACAATGAGCAGTTCTTC. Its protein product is CASSFPLAGTSGRSYNEQFF.